The 20 T cell receptor beta chains below all came from one sample that was sequenced in a study of Tregs in tolerant kidney transplant recipients. Clones were sequenced by immunoSEQ multiplex PCR, and TCRdb holds only the in-frame ones, with some missing. The table includes about 240,000 clones, 80% to 85% detected once. The source material was CD4+ T cells from blood. All receptors derive from a human donor in good health.

This clone was detected once. DNA of the CDR3: TGTGCCAGCTCACAACAGGTTTCCCGAGAAAACACTGAAGCTTTCTTT. Protein: CASSQQVSRENTEAFF. The chain is built from TRBV18 and TRBJ1-1, with D perhaps matching TRBD1 (5 bases). This CDR3 has 16 amino acids. Germline V CDR1 and CDR2: KGHSH, LQKENI. Trimming took off 4 bases at V and 2 bases at J, with 17 bases between the two ends.

This CDR3 reads CASSRGSTGNGANEKLFF. The CDR3, as DNA: TGCGCCAGCAGCAGAGGGTCAACAGGGAATGGTGCTAATGAAAAACTGTTTTTT. The chain carries TRBV5-1 and TRBJ1-4, with a weak D call TRBD1 (6 bases). V was clipped by 4 bases and J by 3 bases, with 22 bases between them. CDR1 SGHRS and CDR2 YFSETQ come from the germline V gene. The CDR3 runs to 18 residues.

J is TRBJ2-7 and V is TRBV19; 8 positions match TRBD2. Per the germline V gene, CDR1 is LNHDA and CDR2 is SQIVND (reference sequence). V lost 5 bases to trimming and J lost 0 bases; unmatched junction nucleotides: 6. This CDR3 contains 15 residues. The CDR3 nucleotides read TGTGCCAGTAGTCCCCTAGCGGGCAGCTCCTACGAGCAGTACTTC. Amino acid sequence: CASSPLAGSSYEQYF. Filled out from reference TRBV19 and TRBJ2-7, the complete variable domain reads DGGITQSPKYLFRKEGQNVTLSCEQNLNHDAMYWYRQDPGQGLRLIYYSQIVNDFQKGDIAEGYSVSREKKESFPLTVTSAQKNPTAFYLCASSPLAGSSYEQYFGPGTRLTVT.

On this clone itself: Other DNA sequences within the sample encode an identical CDR3. The chain links TRBV11-2 to TRBJ1-2; 7 bases fit TRBD1. The ends lost 1 base at V and 4 bases at J; junction bases unmatched: 3. Germline lookup yields CDR1 SGHAT and CDR2 FQNNGV. This CDR3 region has 14 residues. The CDR3 reads CASSLVQGSYGYTF. In nucleotides, the CDR3 is TGTGCCAGCAGCTTAGTACAGGGGTCCTATGGCTACACCTTC.

The CDR3 region is CASSLRITGLSNQPQHF. The CDR3 bases are TGCGCCAGCAGCCTCCGGATCACAGGGCTAAGCAATCAGCCCCAGCATTTT. The chain is built from TRBV4-1 and TRBJ1-5; possibly TRBD1 for D (6 bases). There are 17 residues in the CDR3. Germline CDR1 reads MGHRA; CDR2 reads YSYEKL. The V and J ends lost 4 bases and 1 base respectively, with 17 bases between them.

V is TRBV5-1 and J is TRBJ1-2; 11 bases agree with TRBD1. The CDR3 extends over 15 amino acids. V was pared by 2 bases and J by 7 bases, with 7 bases of the junction left unmatched. Germline V gene lookup returns CDR1 SGHRS and CDR2 YFSETQ. In nucleotides, the CDR3 is TGCGCCAGCAGCTTAAGCGGACAGGGGGCAGCTGGCTACACCTTC. Residues: CASSLSGQGAAGYTF. Using reference TRBV5-1 and TRBJ1-2 for the parts outside the CDR3, the full variable domain is KAGVTQTPRYLIKTRGQQVTLSCSPISGHRSVSWYQQTPGQGLQFLFEYFSETQRNKGNFPGRFSGRQFSNSRSEMNVSTLELGDSALYLCASSLSGQGAAGYTFGSGTRLTVV.

With respect to this clone: This CDR3 is also generated by other DNA sequences in the sample. This chain links TRBV18 with TRBJ2-5; D gene ambiguous. V was shortened by 6 bases and J by 5 bases, with 4 bases between the two germline ends. Germline V gene sequence: CDR1 KGHSH, CDR2 LQKENI. The CDR3 is made up of 10 amino acids. The CDR3 region has the DNA TGTGCCAGCTCCGGGGAGACCCAGTACTTC. Protein: CASSGETQYF.

V is TRBV7-8 and J is TRBJ2-7, with a weak D call TRBD2 (5 bases). The ends were cut back, 5 bases at V and 0 bases at J, with 11 bases in the middle. The CDR3 has 14 amino acids. CDR1 and CDR2 (germline): SGHVS, FQNEAQ. The CDR3 DNA sequence: TGTGCCAGCAGCCATCGACGGGACTCCTACGAGCAGTACTTC. The encoded protein is CASSHRRDSYEQYF.

This clone was detected a few times. This chain connects TRBV5-1 to TRBJ1-2; D is unresolved. V lost 0 bases and J 1 base, leaving 4 bases between the germline ends. This CDR3 contains 13 residues. From germline, CDR1 is SGHRS and CDR2 YFSETQ. This CDR3 is CASSLDGNYGYTF. CDR3 nucleotide sequence: TGCGCCAGCAGCTTGGACGGTAACTATGGCTACACCTTC.

The chain recombines TRBV2 with TRBJ2-7; D is ambiguous. The ends were cut back, 6 bases at V and 2 bases at J, with 14 bases in the middle. CDR1 is SNHLY, CDR2 FYNNEI, per germline. The CDR3 length is 14 residues. Here the CDR3 DNA reads TGTGCCAGCAGGCCCTCCGGGCCTACCTACGAGCAGTACTTC. It codes for CASRPSGPTYEQYF.

The J gene is TRBJ2-1, the V gene TRBV11-2, with unresolved D. This CDR3 is 12 amino acids long. V was trimmed by 4 bases and J by 5 bases, leaving 6 bases between them. Germline loops: CDR1 SGHAT, CDR2 FQNNGV. Here the CDR3 reads CASSSTHNEQFF. The CDR3 DNA is TGTGCCAGCAGCTCGACCCACAATGAGCAGTTCTTC.

This chain joins TRBV5-1 and TRBJ2-1; D is uncertain. V lost 0 bases to trimming and J lost 6 bases, with 7 bases between them. CDR3 length: 13 amino acids. CDR1 SGHRS and CDR2 YFSETQ come from the germline V gene. CDR3 amino acids: CASSLDASNEQFF. The CDR3 nucleotides read TGCGCCAGCAGCTTGGACGCGAGCAATGAGCAGTTCTTC.

V is TRBV6-5 and J is TRBJ2-7, with 10 bases that match TRBD1. Germline CDR1 MNHEY, CDR2 SVGAGI. The trim removed 4 bases at V and 2 bases at J, leaving 2 bases unmatched. The CDR3 runs 14 residues. CDR3 bases: TGTGCCAGCAGTTCCGGACAGGGGGCCTACGAGCAGTACTTC. It codes for CASSSGQGAYEQYF.

This chain joins TRBV9 and TRBJ1-1, with a tentative D call TRBD1 (5 bases). Germline V gene data show CDR1 as SGDLS and CDR2 as YYNGEE. The V end lost 4 bases, the J end lost 8 bases, and 18 bases lay between the germline ends. This CDR3 contains 14 residues. In nucleotides, the CDR3 is TGTGCCAGCAGCCCTCAGGTAGGGGCCGCCGAAGCTTTCTTT. Amino acid sequence: CASSPQVGAAEAFF.

The J gene is TRBJ2-7, the V gene TRBV27; D unclear. The CDR3 sequence is 15 residues long. V dropped 2 bases and J dropped 4 bases, with 15 bases sitting between them. Germline V gene lookup returns CDR1 MNHEY and CDR2 SMNVEV (reference sequence). The CDR3 protein is CASSLRWGSRYEQYF. CDR3 nucleotide sequence: TGTGCCAGCAGTTTAAGGTGGGGTAGTCGGTACGAGCAGTACTTC.

The rearrangement links TRBV9 to TRBJ2-1; 9 bases line up with TRBD2. From germline, CDR1 is SGDLS and CDR2 YYNGEE. V dropped 5 bases and J dropped 2; count of bases not matched to a gene: 11. The CDR3 contains 17 residues. CDR3 sequence (DNA): TGTGCCAGCAGTGACGGAGGAGGCGGGAGGGCCTACAATGAGCAGTTCTTC. It codes for CASSDGGGGRAYNEQFF.

The chain combines TRBV7-9 with TRBJ2-7, with D tentatively TRBD2 (6 bases). The CDR3 has 14 residues. V lost 7 bases, J lost 2 bases, and 15 bases lay in between. Germline assignment: CDR1 SEHNR and CDR2 FQNEAQ (reference sequence). The CDR3 DNA is TGTGCCAGCACCACGACTAGTGTAACCTACGAGCAGTACTTC. Translation gives CASTTTSVTYEQYF.

V is TRBV7-3 and J is TRBJ2-5, with 9 bases aligning to TRBD1. The germline CDR1 and CDR2 sequences are SGHTA and FQGTGA. V lost 5 bases, J lost 5 bases, and 12 bases stayed unmatched. The CDR3 length is 16 residues. In DNA, the CDR3 is TGTGCCAGCAGCGCCCTCGGACAGGGGAGTAGGGAGACCCAGTACTTC. Translating it yields CASSALGQGSRETQYF.

The chain carries TRBV11-2 and TRBJ2-2; the D is unclear. Trimming pared 5 bases from V and 1 base from J, leaving 11 bases between. The CDR3 totals 15 residues. Germline lookup yields CDR1 SGHAT and CDR2 FQNNGV. CDR3 amino acids: CASSKPPLNTGELFF. As DNA, the CDR3 is TGTGCCAGCAGCAAGCCTCCCCTGAACACCGGGGAGCTGTTTTTT.

As for this clone: A junction end diverges from the germline sequence, so it may reflect a read error. The rearrangement links TRBV13 to TRBJ1-2, with TRBD1 as a possible D gene (5 bases). The CDR3 runs to 12 residues. Germline CDR1 reads PRHDT; CDR2 reads FYEKMQ (reference sequence). The CDR3 DNA reads TGTGCCAGCAGCTTGGAACAGGTCTACCCGAACTTC. Its protein is CASSLEQVYPNF.